The next 28 T cell receptor beta chains were all read from a single sample in a study of cytotoxic CD8 clonotypes in ibrutinib-treated CLL. Sequencing used immunoSEQ multiplex PCR; TCRdb keeps in-frame clones, though not all of them. The table shows 250,000 to 350,000 clones, with roughly four fifths occurring only once. This material consisted of PBMCs, taken at disease progression, from a patient treated with ibrutinib. These receptors originate from a human donor with chronic lymphocytic leukemia.

This clone turned up a few times. The CDR3 bases are TGTGCCAGTAGTATGGCTGACAGGGCGGATCAGCCCCAGCATTTT. It is translated as CASSMADRADQPQHF. This chain joins TRBV19 and TRBJ1-5, with TRBD1 matching 7 bases. The germline gives CDR1 LNHDA, CDR2 SQIVND (reference sequence). Trimming cost V 3 bases and J 5 bases; bases outside gene matches: 7. The length of the CDR3 is 15 residues. The full variable domain, in which reference TRBV19 and TRBJ1-5 provide the parts outside the CDR3, is DGGITQSPKYLFRKEGQNVTLSCEQNLNHDAMYWYRQDPGQGLRLIYYSQIVNDFQKGDIAEGYSVSREKKESFPLTVTSAQKNPTAFYLCASSMADRADQPQHFGDGTRLSIL.

This clone was seen only once. The chain has TRBV11-3 and TRBJ2-1; 7 bases align to TRBD2. The CDR3 sequence is 16 residues long. Germline loops: CDR1 SGHNT, CDR2 YENEEA. The V segment lost 2 bases and the J segment 1 base; nucleotides outside the gene matches: 5. The CDR3 spells CASSLMSGDSYNEQFF. The DNA for the CDR3 is TGTGCCAGCAGCTTAATGAGCGGGGATTCCTACAATGAGCAGTTCTTC.

The chain employs TRBV12-5 and TRBJ2-5; D may correspond to TRBD1 or TRBD2 (5 bases each). Germline CDR1 is LGHNT and CDR2 is FRNRAP. The CDR3 is 15 residues long. CDR3 DNA sequence: TGTGCGTGCAATCGGGACCGAACCCTCCAAGAGACCCAGTACTTC. This translates into CACNRDRTLQETQYF.

This rearrangement joins TRBV5-8 to TRBJ1-5; no firm D call. V lost 2 bases, J lost 0 bases, and 12 bases lay in between. Per germline, CDR1 SGHTS and CDR2 YDEGEE. This CDR3 is built from 16 residues. CDR3 coding DNA: TGTGCCAGCAGCTTCGGATGGGCCTATAGCAATCAGCCCCAGCATTTT. As protein: CASSFGWAYSNQPQHF.

V is TRBV2 and J is TRBJ2-5; 13 positions agree with TRBD2. V was pared by 3 bases and J by 5 bases, with 6 bases of the junction left unmatched. Germline V gene lookup returns CDR1 SNHLY and CDR2 FYNNEI. The CDR3 has 16 residues. CDR3 sequence reads: CASSERTSGGGETQYF. The DNA of the CDR3 is TGTGCCAGCAGTGAGAGGACTAGCGGGGGCGGGGAGACCCAGTACTTC. The complete variable domain, with remaining parts taken from reference TRBV2 and TRBJ2-5, reads EPEVTQTPSHQVTQMGQEVILRCVPISNHLYFYWYRQILGQKVEFLVSFYNNEISEKSEIFDDQFSVERPDGSNFTLKIRSTKLEDSAMYFCASSERTSGGGETQYFGPGTRLLVL.

This clone was observed a few times. This chain connects TRBV19 to TRBJ1-5; a possible D gene is TRBD1 (6 bases). The CDR3 contains 15 residues. V lost 5 bases to trimming and J lost 6 bases, with 17 bases between them. Germline values: CDR1 LNHDA, CDR2 SQIVND (reference sequence). This chain's CDR3 is CASSPGHPLLQPQHF. As DNA, the CDR3 is TGTGCCAGTAGTCCGGGACATCCATTACTTCAGCCCCAGCATTTT.

This clone showed up just a few times. The chain carries TRBV15 and TRBJ1-1, with unresolved D. Per germline, CDR1 LNHNV and CDR2 YYDKDF (reference sequence). The CDR3 loop spans 14 amino acids. Trimming pared 0 bases from V and 2 bases from J, leaving 7 bases between. The CDR3 DNA reads TGTGCCACCAGCAGAGAAGGAGTCAACACTGAAGCTTTCTTT. Encoded protein: CATSREGVNTEAFF.

The table lists this clone with a count of one. The rearrangement joins TRBV7-9 to TRBJ2-3, with 8 bases identical to TRBD2. The J segment lost 5 bases and the V segment lost 9 bases, leaving 13 bases of the junction unmatched. There are 15 residues in the CDR3. From germline, CDR1 is SEHNR and CDR2 FQNEAQ (reference sequence). The CDR3 bases are TGTGCCAGGCATTTTATCCCGACTAGCGAAGATACGCAGTATTTT. Encoded protein: CARHFIPTSEDTQYF.

CDR3 sequence (DNA): TGCGCCAGCAGCCAGACGGGACAGGGGGTTGAGCAGTACTTC. It codes for CASSQTGQGVEQYF. This chain connects TRBV4-1 to TRBJ2-7, with 11 bases lining up with TRBD1. CDR1 is MGHRA and CDR2 is YSYEKL in the germline V gene. V dropped 3 bases and J dropped 7; count of bases not matched to a gene: 5. CDR3 size: 14 residues.

The CDR3 DNA reads TGTGCCAGCCGTAGGATCTACGGATTTCATGAGCAGTTCTTC. Protein product: CASRRIYGFHEQFF. The rearrangement joins TRBV28 to TRBJ2-1; D remains unclear. Trimming took 8 bases from V and 8 from J, leaving 19 bases between them. The CDR3 contains 14 residues. Germline CDR1 is MDHEN and CDR2 is SYDVKM.

This chain connects TRBV9 to TRBJ1-1; D is uncertain. The V gene's germline CDR1 is SGDLS and CDR2 YYNGEE. The CDR3 covers 13 residues. V gave up 0 bases and J gave up 11 bases, with 14 bases separating them. As DNA, the CDR3 is TGTGCCAGCAGCGTAGAAGGGCCCGTGGGGGCTTTCTTT. Translating gives CASSVEGPVGAFF.

The V and J genes are TRBV5-4 and TRBJ1-1, with D hard to call. The V end was cut by 4 bases, the J end by 3 bases, with 13 bases between. Germline CDR1 SGHNT, CDR2 YYREEE (reference sequence). The CDR3 runs 14 residues. The CDR3 is CASSRLGRDTEAFF. The CDR3 DNA sequence: TGTGCCAGCAGCCGATTGGGGAGGGACACTGAAGCTTTCTTT.

The chain is built from TRBV6-5 and TRBJ2-2; 9 bases are shared with TRBD2. Germline trimming cut 5 bases from V and 6 bases from J; bases unmatched to any gene: 4. Looked up from germline, CDR1 is MNHEY and CDR2 is SVGAGI. The CDR3 is made up of 14 amino acids. The CDR3 reads CASSEGLAPGELFF. DNA for the CDR3: TGTGCCAGCAGTGAAGGACTAGCGCCCGGGGAGCTGTTTTTT.

Only one count was recorded for this clone. CDR3 bases: TGTGAGTATAGTCGAGAGCACGAGCAGTACTTC. It specifies CEYSREHEQYF. This chain connects TRBV7-6 to TRBJ2-7, with D unresolved. The CDR3 has 11 residues. Germline CDR1 is SGHVS and CDR2 is FNYEAQ. Supplemented by reference TRBV7-6 and TRBJ2-7, the full variable domain reads GAGVSQSPRYKVTKRGQDVALRCDPISGHVSLYWYRQALGQGPEFLTYFNYEAQQDKSGLPNDRFSAERPEGSISTLTIQRTEQRDSAMYRCEYSREHEQYFGPGTRLTVT.

This sequence joins TRBV21-1 and TRBJ1-2. TRBV21-1 is shown as a pseudogene. CDR3 size: 16 residues. CDR3 DNA: TGTGCCGGCAATCCGGCGGAGGGGAAAGCTAACTATGGCTACACCTTC. This sequence encodes CAGNPAEGKANYGYTF.

About this clone: This sample also contains other DNA sequences that code for the same CDR3. The chain links TRBV29-1 to TRBJ2-7, with D maybe TRBD1 (5 bases). Germline-derived CDR1 and CDR2 are SQVTM and ANQGSEA. CDR3 size: 13 residues. Trimming removed 1 base from V and 0 bases from J, with 7 bases in between. DNA for the CDR3: TGCAGCGTTGAAGGGACACGCTCCTACGAGCAGTACTTC. It codes for CSVEGTRSYEQYF.

The chain has TRBV4-1 and TRBJ2-3; D remains ambiguous. V gave up 0 bases and J gave up 6 bases, with 13 bases separating them. The CDR3 spans 15 residues. Germline V gives CDR1 MGHRA, CDR2 YSYEKL. As DNA, the CDR3 is TGCGCCAGCAGCCAAGAACTTCTCGGGCTGGATACGCAGTATTTT. Encoded protein: CASSQELLGLDTQYF.

DNA for the CDR3: TGCAGCGTTGCAGCAGGGGGGGAAAAACTGTTTTTT. Its protein is CSVAAGGEKLFF. The rearrangement links TRBV29-1 to TRBJ1-4, with 7 bases aligning to TRBD1. Germline V gives CDR1 SQVTM, CDR2 ANQGSEA. V gave up 4 bases and J gave up 8 bases; unmatched junction bases: 4. The length of the CDR3 is 12 residues. The full variable domain, with the rest looked up from reference TRBV29-1 and TRBJ1-4, is SAVISQKPSRDICQRGTSLTIQCQVDSQVTMMFWYRQQPGQSLTLIATANQGSEATYESGFVIDKFPISRPNLTFSTLTVSNMSPEDSSIYLCSVAAGGEKLFFGSGTQLSVL.

The chain carries TRBV6-1 and TRBJ1-6; 7 bases agree with TRBD1. This CDR3 comprises 15 residues. Germline loops: CDR1 MNHNS, CDR2 SASEGT. Germline trimming cut 7 bases from V and 4 bases from J; bases unmatched to any gene: 7. The CDR3 DNA follows: TGTGCCAGCATCCCACCGGGACAGTATAATTCACCCCTCCACTTT. This sequence encodes CASIPPGQYNSPLHF.

The V call is TRBV4-1, the J call TRBJ1-1; no clear D gene. The CDR3 length is 13 residues. CDR1 MGHRA and CDR2 YSYEKL come from the germline V gene. The V and J ends lost 2 bases and 1 base respectively, with 5 bases between them. The CDR3 region is CASSQSPNTEAFF. The CDR3 nucleotides read TGCGCCAGCAGCCAAAGTCCGAACACTGAAGCTTTCTTT.

This chain uses TRBV4-1 with TRBJ2-2; D not resolved. The CDR3 is 16 residues long. In germline, CDR1 is MGHRA, CDR2 YSYEKL. Deletions cut 6 bases from V and 5 bases from J, with 19 bases between. The CDR3 bases are TGCGCCAGCAGGCGAACTGACTGGGCGTATACCGGGGAGCTGTTTTTT. This encodes CASRRTDWAYTGELFF.

The chain recombines TRBV7-3 with TRBJ2-1; 8 bases agree with TRBD2. J was trimmed by 1 base and V by 5 bases; bases with no gene match: 4. This CDR3 is built from 15 residues. Germline V gives CDR1 SGHTA, CDR2 FQGTGA. The CDR3 bases are TGTGCCAGCAGCCCCCAGCGGGGGTCCTACAATGAGCAGTTCTTC. Translated: CASSPQRGSYNEQFF.

The V and J genes are TRBV29-1 and TRBJ2-1; 7 bases align to TRBD1. The CDR3 totals 11 residues. In germline, CDR1 is SQVTM, CDR2 ANQGSEA. The ends lost 5 bases at V and 9 bases at J; junction bases unmatched: 4. In DNA, the CDR3 is TGCAGCGTTCCACAGGGGACTGAGCAGTTCTTC. Amino acid sequence: CSVPQGTEQFF.

The chain couples TRBV27 to TRBJ2-1, with 9 positions matching TRBD2. Trimming removed 2 bases from V and 7 bases from J; junction bases left unmatched: 6. The CDR3 loop spans 15 amino acids. Germline lookup yields CDR1 MNHEY and CDR2 SMNVEV (reference sequence). The CDR3 bases are TGTGCCAGCAGTTTAATTAGCGGGGGCCGGAATGAGCAGTTCTTC. The encoded protein is CASSLISGGRNEQFF.

This clone was observed a handful of times. Other DNA sequences in the sample encode the same CDR3. The CDR3 sequence: CASRAQGAYGYTF. CDR3 nucleotides: TGTGCCAGCAGGGCACAGGGGGCTTATGGCTACACCTTC. The chain employs TRBV2 and TRBJ1-2; 9 positions match TRBD1. This CDR3 has 13 amino acids. Trimming at V came to 6 bases and at J to 5 bases, leaving 4 bases not matched to a gene. CDR1 and CDR2 (germline): SNHLY, FYNNEI.

The chain couples TRBV27 to TRBJ1-2; D perhaps matches TRBD1 (5 bases). The V end was cut by 5 bases, the J end by 2 bases, with 12 bases between. The CDR3 extends over 14 amino acids. Per the germline V gene, CDR1 is MNHEY and CDR2 is SMNVEV (reference sequence). CDR3 DNA sequence: TGTGCCAGCAGTCGGACATCCGGGAACTATGGCTACACCTTC. Its translation: CASSRTSGNYGYTF.

This clone was counted between two and nine times. This same CDR3 is encoded by further DNA sequences in the sample. The chain couples TRBV7-9 to TRBJ2-7; 7 bases agree with TRBD1. V was pared by 1 base and J by 4 bases, with 1 base of the junction left unmatched. CDR1 is SEHNR and CDR2 is FQNEAQ in the germline V gene (reference sequence). This CDR3 region has 13 residues. The CDR3 nucleotides read TGTGCCAGCAGCTTAGGGACAGGATACGAGCAGTACTTC. This translates into CASSLGTGYEQYF.

The chain is built from TRBV27 and TRBJ2-1; D may be TRBD2 (5 bases). The germline V gene has CDR1 MNHEY and CDR2 SMNVEV (reference sequence). The CDR3 length is 18 residues. Between the trimmed V and J ends, which lost 3 bases and 4 bases, there was a span of 22 bases. CDR3 sequence: CASSFHASRVTPYNEQFF. CDR3 DNA sequence: TGTGCCAGCAGTTTCCATGCCTCGCGGGTGACCCCTTACAATGAGCAGTTCTTC.